The 17 T cell receptor beta chains below all came from one sample that was sequenced in a study of blood T cell repertoires in COVID-19. Clones were read by immunoSEQ multiplex PCR, and TCRdb kept only the in-frame ones, dropping some. The repertoire consists of tens of thousands of clones, with less than 85% occurring once and the leading ten covering approximately 21%. Sequences were obtained from peripheral blood. These receptors came from a woman aged 80 or over with acute or convalescent COVID-19.

V and J are TRBV6-1 and TRBJ2-3; 10 bases fit TRBD2. V gave up 2 bases and J gave up 6 bases; unmatched junction bases: 2. CDR1 is MNHNS, CDR2 SASEGT, per germline. This CDR3 contains 14 residues. The CDR3 DNA is TGTGCCAGCAGTGAACCGGGACTAGCGGATACGCAGTATTTT. This codes for CASSEPGLADTQYF.

The rearrangement uses TRBV7-8 and TRBJ1-2; D gene ambiguous. The CDR3 length is 16 residues. CDR1 is SGHVS and CDR2 is FQNEAQ in the germline V gene. The germline V and J ends were trimmed by 2 bases and 4 bases, with 17 bases remaining between them. As DNA, the CDR3 is TGTGCCAGCAGCTTAACCGCCCAGGATACAATCTATGGCTACACCTTC. Residues: CASSLTAQDTIYGYTF.

The genes are TRBV10-2 and TRBJ2-7, with 13 bases identical to TRBD2. V shed 4 bases and J 4 bases; nucleotides not matched to a gene: 4. Germline V gives CDR1 WSHSY, CDR2 SAAADI. The CDR3 extends over 15 amino acids. CDR3 amino acids: CASSALAGGLYEQYF. The DNA of the CDR3 is TGCGCCAGCAGTGCACTAGCGGGGGGGCTGTACGAGCAGTACTTC.

This chain connects TRBV5-1 to TRBJ2-1; 11 nucleotides line up with TRBD2. The CDR3 is made up of 16 amino acids. Germline-derived CDR1 and CDR2 are SGHRS and YFSETQ. V lost 3 bases and J lost 7; bases outside the gene matches: 9. CDR3 DNA: TGCGCCAGCAGCTCCATAGCGGGAGGGGCATGGAATGAGCAGTTCTTC. Translation: CASSSIAGGAWNEQFF.

The chain combines TRBV30 with TRBJ1-5, with a weak D call TRBD1 (5 bases). Per the germline V gene, CDR1 is GTSNPN and CDR2 is SVGIG (reference sequence). Trimming removed 2 bases from V and 5 bases from J, with 16 bases in between. CDR3 size: 15 residues. For the CDR3, the DNA is TGTGCCTGGAGTCTTTACTCAGGGATCGATCAGCCCCAGCATTTT. The encoded protein is CAWSLYSGIDQPQHF.

The chain links TRBV7-6 to TRBJ1-4; 7 bases agree with TRBD1. The CDR3 is 18 residues long. From germline, CDR1 is SGHVS and CDR2 FNYEAQ. The ends lost 1 base at V and 0 bases at J; junction bases unmatched: 8. CDR3 region: CASSLVAGGTSTNEKLFF. The CDR3 bases are TGTGCCAGCAGCTTAGTCGCAGGGGGGACATCAACTAATGAAAAACTGTTTTTT. Using reference TRBV7-6 and TRBJ1-4 for the parts outside the CDR3, the full variable domain is GAGVSQSPRYKVTKRGQDVALRCDPISGHVSLYWYRQALGQGPEFLTYFNYEAQQDKSGLPNDRFSAERPEGSISTLTIQRTEQRDSAMYRCASSLVAGGTSTNEKLFFGSGTQLSVL.

The V call is TRBV30, the J call TRBJ2-2; 9 bases map to TRBD1. Germline assignment: CDR1 GTSNPN and CDR2 SVGIG (reference sequence). The length of the CDR3 is 16 residues. V dropped 0 bases and J dropped 8; count of bases not matched to a gene: 10. As DNA, the CDR3 is TGTGCCTGGAGTGTAGGGACAGGGACTTCGCCGGGGGAGCTGTTTTTT. This codes for CAWSVGTGTSPGELFF. Looking up the rest from reference TRBV30 and TRBJ2-2 gives the full variable domain: SQTIHQWPATLVQPVGSPLSLECTVEGTSNPNLYWYRQAAGRGLQLLFYSVGIGQISSEVPQNLSASRPQDRQFILSSKKLLLSDSGFYLCAWSVGTGTSPGELFFGEGSRLTVL.

V is TRBV7-2 and J is TRBJ1-5; 9 positions match TRBD1. Germline V gene data show CDR1 as SGHTA and CDR2 as FQGNSA. Unmatched junction bases numbered 5, after V lost 1 base and J lost 4 bases. This CDR3 spans 16 amino acids. CDR3 in DNA: TGTGCCAGCAGCTTAGGAGGGACAGGGAGGAATCAGCCCCAGCATTTT. Its translation: CASSLGGTGRNQPQHF. Filled out from reference TRBV7-2 and TRBJ1-5, the complete variable domain reads GAGVSQSPSNKVTEKGKDVELRCDPISGHTALYWYRQSLGQGLEFLIYFQGNSAPDKSGLPSDRFSAERTGGSVSTLTIQRTQQEDSAVYLCASSLGGTGRNQPQHFGDGTRLSIL.

The chain couples TRBV10-3 to TRBJ2-1; 9 positions match TRBD1. Germline V gene lookup returns CDR1 ENHRY and CDR2 SYGVKD. V was pared by 9 bases and J by 3 bases, with 3 bases of the junction left unmatched. This CDR3 comprises 13 residues. This CDR3 reads CAIRDRVYNEQFF. The CDR3, as DNA: TGTGCCATACGGGACAGGGTCTACAATGAGCAGTTCTTC.

V is TRBV6-5 and J is TRBJ2-7, with 12 bases matching TRBD2. The CDR3 contains 16 residues. V dropped 0 bases and J dropped 5; count of bases not matched to a gene: 5. Looked up from germline, CDR1 is MNHEY and CDR2 is SVGAGI. In DNA form, the CDR3 reads TGTGCCAGCAGTTACTCGACACTAGCGGGAGGCCACGAGCAGTACTTC. Protein: CASSYSTLAGGHEQYF.

The chain joins TRBV5-1 to TRBJ2-3, with D tentatively TRBD2 (5 bases). This CDR3 is 15 amino acids long. Trimming removed 0 bases from V and 2 bases from J, with 10 bases in between. Looked up from germline, CDR1 is SGHRS and CDR2 is YFSETQ. CDR3 sequence (DNA): TGCGCCAGCAGCTTGGGCCTAGCCTACACAGATACGCAGTATTTT. It is translated as CASSLGLAYTDTQYF. The variable domain in full, completed from reference TRBV5-1 and TRBJ2-3, reads KAGVTQTPRYLIKTRGQQVTLSCSPISGHRSVSWYQQTPGQGLQFLFEYFSETQRNKGNFPGRFSGRQFSNSRSEMNVSTLELGDSALYLCASSLGLAYTDTQYFGPGTRLTVL.

The sample holds a few counts of this clone. The chain carries TRBV19 and TRBJ2-7; 7 nucleotides align to TRBD1. Trimming removed 4 bases from V and 4 bases from J; junction bases left unmatched: 4. CDR1 is LNHDA, CDR2 SQIVND, per germline (reference sequence). CDR3 length: 13 amino acids. The CDR3 nucleotides are TGTGCCAGTAGTAAGACAGGGCTATACGAGCAGTACTTC. Translating gives CASSKTGLYEQYF. The full variable domain, rest sourced from reference TRBV19 and TRBJ2-7, is DGGITQSPKYLFRKEGQNVTLSCEQNLNHDAMYWYRQDPGQGLRLIYYSQIVNDFQKGDIAEGYSVSREKKESFPLTVTSAQKNPTAFYLCASSKTGLYEQYFGPGTRLTVT.

The V gene is TRBV6-1, the J gene TRBJ1-5, with a tentative D call TRBD1 (5 bases). This CDR3 contains 16 residues. Per germline, CDR1 MNHNS and CDR2 SASEGT. V lost 0 bases and J lost 4, with 13 bases in between. The CDR3 DNA is TGTGCCAGCAGTGAAGCGGGACGGAGGGAGAATCAGCCCCAGCATTTT. It encodes CASSEAGRRENQPQHF.

The V and J genes are TRBV19 and TRBJ1-4, with a possible D match to TRBD1 (6 bases). The germline gives CDR1 LNHDA, CDR2 SQIVND (reference sequence). V was trimmed by 5 bases and J by 5 bases, leaving 15 bases between them. The CDR3 covers 15 residues. The CDR3 region is CASSDKGVRNEKLFF. In DNA form, the CDR3 reads TGTGCCAGTAGTGACAAGGGGGTTCGGAATGAAAAACTGTTTTTT.

On this clone itself: At the DNA level, this CDR3 is encoded by other sequences in the same sample as well. This rearrangement joins TRBV5-4 to TRBJ2-5; 7 positions match TRBD1. The CDR3 extends over 14 amino acids. Per the germline V gene, CDR1 is SGHNT and CDR2 is YYREEE (reference sequence). After removal of 0 bases from V and 3 bases from J, the junction contained 2 bases not matched to a gene. Here the CDR3 reads CASSLGGTEETQYF. The CDR3 coding sequence is TGTGCCAGCAGCTTGGGGGGGACAGAAGAGACCCAGTACTTC.

The J gene is TRBJ2-3, the V gene TRBV3-1 (or the pseudogene TRBV3-2); TRBD2 matches 7 bases. Germline V CDR1 and CDR2: LGHDT, YNNKEL (reference sequence). After removal of 4 bases from V and 2 bases from J, the junction contained 3 bases not matched to a gene. CDR3 length: 14 amino acids. CDR3 sequence: CASSPSGNTDTQYF. CDR3 coding DNA: TGTGCCAGCAGCCCCAGCGGGAACACAGATACGCAGTATTTT.

The V call is TRBV2, the J call TRBJ2-1; 11 bases line up with TRBD1. The CDR3 runs to 15 residues. Losses at the gene ends were 7 bases for V and 6 bases for J; bases not matched to a gene: 8. Germline CDR1 SNHLY, CDR2 FYNNEI. CDR3 DNA sequence: TGTGCCAGCACCCCCCGGGACAGGGGGTTCAATGAGCAGTTCTTC. It translates to CASTPRDRGFNEQFF.